The next 13 T cell receptor beta chains were all read from a single sample in a study of CD8+CD57+ T cells in acquired aplastic anemia. Genomic DNA, the template, was used for profiling of the TCR beta VDJ and CDR3. TCRdb used MiXCR to reprocess the reads, holding one entry per CDR3 protein. The sample shows about 190,000 distinct CDR3 sequences, less than 65% of them seen only once. The sequenced sample was sorted CD4+, CD8+, or CD8+CD57+ T cells (not recorded which) from PBMCs. Every receptor here comes from a human donor in good health, serving as a control.

The rearrangement links TRBV7-6 to TRBJ1-2, with D hard to call. V was cut by 3 bases and J by 4 bases, with 15 bases left in between. Germline V gives CDR1 SGHVS, CDR2 FNYEAQ. This CDR3 contains 15 residues. In nucleotides, the CDR3 is TGTGCCAGCAGCTTGGTCTTGGGCAACCGCTATGGCTACACCTTC. Translated: CASSLVLGNRYGYTF.

In its sample, this clonotype was seen many times. The rearrangement links TRBV7-9 to TRBJ1-4, with a weak D call TRBD1 (5 bases). Germline V gene lookup returns CDR1 SEHNR and CDR2 FQNEAQ (reference sequence). Trimming took off 9 bases at V and 0 bases at J, with 17 bases between the two ends. CDR3 length equals 16 residues. This chain's CDR3 is CASKVGKTATNEKLFF. In DNA form, the CDR3 reads TGTGCCAGTAAAGTGGGGAAGACAGCAACTAATGAAAAACTGTTTTTT.

This chain links TRBV7-2 with TRBJ1-2; unclear D gene. V dropped 5 bases and J dropped 4 bases, with 17 bases sitting between them. From germline, CDR1 is SGHTA and CDR2 FQGNSA. The CDR3 is 15 amino acids. The CDR3 loop reads CASSHTGGRTYGYTF. CDR3 DNA sequence: TGTGCCAGCAGCCACACCGGTGGCAGAACCTATGGCTACACCTTC. Combining the CDR3 with reference TRBV7-2 and TRBJ1-2 gives the whole variable domain GAGVSQSPSNKVTEKGKDVELRCDPISGHTALYWYRQSLGQGLEFLIYFQGNSAPDKSGLPSDRFSAERTGGSVSTLTIQRTQQEDSAVYLCASSHTGGRTYGYTFGSGTRLTVV.

This rearrangement joins TRBV20-1 to TRBJ1-5; D is perhaps TRBD1 (5 bases). CDR1 is DFQATT, CDR2 SNEGSKA, per germline (reference sequence). The V gene lost 6 bases and the J gene lost 6 bases, with 12 bases spanning the gap. The CDR3 runs 12 residues. The CDR3 sequence is CSASSGGQPQHF. The CDR3 nucleotides read TGCAGTGCCTCTTCGGGGGGTCAGCCCCAGCATTTT.

The rearrangement uses TRBV15 and TRBJ1-5; D unresolved. Trimming took off 0 bases at V and 5 bases at J, with 11 bases between the two ends. Germline values: CDR1 LNHNV, CDR2 YYDKDF (reference sequence). This CDR3 comprises 15 residues. The CDR3 DNA is TGTGCCACCAGCAGAGATTTATTGGCCCATCAGCCCCAGCATTTT. It yields the protein CATSRDLLAHQPQHF.

This clonotype was observed a few times. The V gene is TRBV7-9, the J gene TRBJ2-7; 10 bases are a match to TRBD1. The J segment lost 0 bases and the V segment lost 7 bases, leaving 15 bases of the junction unmatched. The CDR3 contains 18 residues. Germline assignment: CDR1 SEHNR and CDR2 FQNEAQ (reference sequence). The CDR3 here is CASINNHTGTGVSYEQYF. The DNA of the CDR3 is TGTGCCAGCATCAATAACCACACCGGGACAGGGGTCTCCTACGAGCAGTACTTC.

J is TRBJ1-4 and V is TRBV13; TRBD1 agrees at 8 bases. Looked up from germline, CDR1 is PRHDT and CDR2 is FYEKMQ (reference sequence). The CDR3 is 13 amino acids. The V and J ends lost 5 bases and 8 bases, in that order; junction bases with no gene match: 4. As DNA, the CDR3 is TGTGCCAGCAGCAGCAGGGGGCCCGAAAAACTGTTTTTT. Translated, it gives CASSSRGPEKLFF.

The V call is TRBV10-3, the J call TRBJ2-3; TRBD1 aligns across 8 bases. CDR1 is ENHRY and CDR2 is SYGVKD in the germline V gene. Unmatched junction bases numbered 10, after V lost 6 bases and J lost 11 bases. The CDR3 consists of 13 residues. CDR3 protein: CAIRDRAGSEQYF. Here the CDR3 DNA reads TGTGCCATCAGGGACAGGGCTGGCAGTGAGCAGTATTTT.

In this sample, this clonotype turned up many times. The V and J genes are TRBV11-3 and TRBJ2-7, with 7 bases fitting TRBD2. The CDR3 spans 18 residues. Germline-derived CDR1 and CDR2 are SGHNT and YENEEA. J was trimmed by 8 bases and V by 5 bases; bases with no gene match: 24. CDR3 residues: CASSPSGLRGDHLRQQYF. The CDR3, as DNA: TGTGCCAGCAGCCCTTCCGGCCTTCGGGGGGACCACCTACGACAGCAGTACTTC.

In the case of this clonotype: A read error may be the cause here, since a much bigger clone is one base away. This chain uses TRBV6-2 or TRBV6-3 with TRBJ2-3; D gene ambiguous. Germline V gives CDR1 MNHEY, CDR2 SVGEGT. The CDR3 loop spans 13 amino acids. The CDR3, as DNA: TGTGTCAGCAGTTACTCGGTTGCAGATACGCAGTATTTT. This sequence encodes CVSSYSVADTQYF.

Only a few counts were recorded for this clonotype. The rearrangement links TRBV24-1 to TRBJ2-1, with 10 bases matching TRBD2. CDR1 is KGHDR, CDR2 SFDVKD, per germline. With V trimmed by 1 base and J by 10 bases, 6 bases remained unmatched. This CDR3 has 15 residues. In DNA, the CDR3 is TGTGCCACCAGTGATTTTAGCCTAGCGGGAGCCGAGCAGTTCTTC. Its protein product is CATSDFSLAGAEQFF.

This clonotype has a single count. A read error may be the cause here, since a much bigger clone is one base away. The rearrangement joins TRBV27 to TRBJ2-7; maybe TRBD2 (6 bases). The germline CDR1 and CDR2 sequences are MNHEY and SMNVEV (reference sequence). V lost 4 bases to trimming and J lost 6 bases, with 13 bases between them. CDR3 size: 13 residues. CDR3 in DNA: TGTGCCAGCAGTTACCGGACCGGGAGCGAGCAGTACTTC. Its translation is CASSYRTGSEQYF.

V usage is TRBV7-2 and J usage is TRBJ2-1; perhaps TRBD2 as D (7 bases). This CDR3 has 11 residues. Trimming took off 11 bases at V and 10 bases at J, with 15 bases between the two ends. Germline V gives CDR1 SGHTA, CDR2 FQGNSA. CDR3 DNA sequence: TGTGCCGTCCCGGGGGGCAACGAGCAGTTCTTC. Protein sequence: CAVPGGNEQFF.